This TCR beta chain is drawn from a study of T cell repertoires in cytomegalovirus infection. TCRdb processed the reads anew with MiXCR; each CDR3 protein has one entry. This table holds about 180,000 distinct CDR3 sequences, approximately 15% found once. The V gene's germline CDR1 is ENHRY and CDR2 SYGVKD. The CDR3 totals 13 residues. V lost 6 bases, J lost 5 bases, and 13 bases lay in between. J is TRBJ2-5 and V is TRBV10-3, with D possibly TRBD1 on 5 matching bases. Sequenced sample: PBMCs. The TCR originated in a human donor in good health (CMV status not recorded). Some clones in this sample may be carry-over from other donors' samples. The DNA for the CDR3 is TGTGCCATCAGACTTCAGGGAAACGAGACCCAGTACTTC. As protein: CAIRLQGNETQYF.